Described below is a single T cell receptor (beta chain) sequence and its context. What it binds is unknown. The data belong to a study of identical twins. General study points: When twins shared out-of-frame alpha sequences, those sequences had excess low generation probability.

This CDR3 has 14 amino acids. The germline gives CDR1 SQVTM, CDR2 ANQGSEA. The J segment lost 3 bases and the V segment lost 3 bases, leaving 4 bases of the junction unmatched. Via MiXCR, TCRdb re-called the 5' RACE reads, giving one row per CDR3 protein. The sample has about 250,000 distinct CDR3 sequences, 6% to 8.5% seen once. The same specimen was also included in a second study, on yellow fever vaccine responses in identical twins. That work states: Vaccine T cell responses of twins reportedly seemed partly convergent and partly personalized.

The chain joins TRBV29-1 to TRBJ2-1; 8 bases line up with TRBD2. The TCR was taken from a woman aged 18-29 years in good health. The specimen was CD8+ T cells sorted from blood. The CDR3 DNA reads TGCAGCGTTGAGGGGCGGGAGGACTACAATGAGCAGTTCTTC. Translated: CSVEGREDYNEQFF.